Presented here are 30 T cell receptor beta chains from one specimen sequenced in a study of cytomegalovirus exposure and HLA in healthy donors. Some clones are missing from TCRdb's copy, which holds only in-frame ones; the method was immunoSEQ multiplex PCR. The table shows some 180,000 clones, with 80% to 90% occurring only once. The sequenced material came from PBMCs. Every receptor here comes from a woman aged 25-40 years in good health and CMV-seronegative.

CDR3 DNA sequence: TGTGCCAGCAGCTTAGGGACAGGGTCCCTCGAGCAGTACTTC. Its protein is CASSLGTGSLEQYF. The chain employs TRBV7-9 and TRBJ2-7, with 8 bases identical to TRBD1. Trimming removed 1 base from V and 6 bases from J; junction bases left unmatched: 5. The germline gives CDR1 SEHNR, CDR2 FQNEAQ (reference sequence). The CDR3 extends over 14 amino acids.

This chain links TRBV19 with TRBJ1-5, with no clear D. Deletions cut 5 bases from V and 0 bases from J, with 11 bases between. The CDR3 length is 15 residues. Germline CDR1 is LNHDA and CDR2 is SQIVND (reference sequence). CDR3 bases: TGTGCCAGTAGTTTTCCACCCTATAGCAATCAGCCCCAGCATTTT. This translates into CASSFPPYSNQPQHF.

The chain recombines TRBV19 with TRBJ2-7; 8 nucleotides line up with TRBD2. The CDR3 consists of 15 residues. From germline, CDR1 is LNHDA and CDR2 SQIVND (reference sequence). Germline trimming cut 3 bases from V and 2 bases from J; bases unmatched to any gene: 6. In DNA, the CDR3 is TGTGCCAGTAGTATTCTGGCGGGGGGAGCCTACGAGCAGTACTTC. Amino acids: CASSILAGGAYEQYF.

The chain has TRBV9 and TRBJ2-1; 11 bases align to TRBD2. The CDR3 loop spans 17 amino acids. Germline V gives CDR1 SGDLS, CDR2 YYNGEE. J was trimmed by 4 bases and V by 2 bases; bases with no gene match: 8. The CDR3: CASSVLVSGRDYNEQFF. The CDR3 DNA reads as TGTGCCAGCAGCGTCCTCGTTAGCGGGAGGGATTACAATGAGCAGTTCTTC.

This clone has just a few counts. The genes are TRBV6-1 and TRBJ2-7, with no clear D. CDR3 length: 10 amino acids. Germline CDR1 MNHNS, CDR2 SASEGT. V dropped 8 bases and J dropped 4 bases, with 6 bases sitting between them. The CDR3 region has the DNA TGTGCCAGCGCCGAGTACGAGCAGTACTTC. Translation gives CASAEYEQYF.

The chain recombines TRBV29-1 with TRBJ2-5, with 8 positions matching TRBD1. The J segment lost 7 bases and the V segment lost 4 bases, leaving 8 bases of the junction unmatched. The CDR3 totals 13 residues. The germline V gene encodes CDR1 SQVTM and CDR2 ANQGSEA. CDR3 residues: CSVVDRESVTQYF. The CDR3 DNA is TGCAGCGTTGTGGACAGGGAATCAGTGACCCAGTACTTC.

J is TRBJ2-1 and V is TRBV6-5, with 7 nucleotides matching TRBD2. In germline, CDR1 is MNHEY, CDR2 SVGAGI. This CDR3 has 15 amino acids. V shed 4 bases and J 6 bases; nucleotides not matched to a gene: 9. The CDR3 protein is CASSSDGLAANEQFF. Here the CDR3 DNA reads TGTGCCAGCAGTTCAGATGGGCTAGCGGCCAATGAGCAGTTCTTC.

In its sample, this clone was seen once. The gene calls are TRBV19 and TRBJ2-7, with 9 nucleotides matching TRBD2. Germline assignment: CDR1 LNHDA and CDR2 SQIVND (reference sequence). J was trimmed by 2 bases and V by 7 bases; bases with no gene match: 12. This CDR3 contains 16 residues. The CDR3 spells CASNEGPAGGAYEQYF. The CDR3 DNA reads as TGTGCCAGTAATGAAGGCCCCGCGGGGGGGGCCTACGAGCAGTACTTC.

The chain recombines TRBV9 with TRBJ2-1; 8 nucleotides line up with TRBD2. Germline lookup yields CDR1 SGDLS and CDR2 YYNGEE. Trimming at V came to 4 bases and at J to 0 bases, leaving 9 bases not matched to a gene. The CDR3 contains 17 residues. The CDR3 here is CASSPGLAKSSYNEQFF. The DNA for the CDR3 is TGTGCCAGCAGCCCAGGACTAGCTAAGAGCTCCTACAATGAGCAGTTCTTC. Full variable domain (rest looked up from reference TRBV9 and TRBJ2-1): DSGVTQTPKHLITATGQRVTLRCSPRSGDLSVYWYQQSLDQGLQFLIQYYNGEERAKGNILERFSAQQFPDLHSELNLSSLELGDSALYFCASSPGLAKSSYNEQFFGPGTRLTVL.

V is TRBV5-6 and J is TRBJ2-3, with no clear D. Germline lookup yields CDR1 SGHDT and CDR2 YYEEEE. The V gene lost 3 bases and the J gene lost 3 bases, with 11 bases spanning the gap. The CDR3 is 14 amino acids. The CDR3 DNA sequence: TGTGCCAGCAGCTCCGCCGGTTGGACAGATACGCAGTATTTT. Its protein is CASSSAGWTDTQYF.

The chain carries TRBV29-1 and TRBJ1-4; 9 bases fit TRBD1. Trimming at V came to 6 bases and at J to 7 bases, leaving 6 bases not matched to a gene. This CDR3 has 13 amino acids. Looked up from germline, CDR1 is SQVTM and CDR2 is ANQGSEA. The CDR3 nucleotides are TGCAGCGTCGGAGGGACAGGGAGTGAAAAACTGTTTTTT. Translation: CSVGGTGSEKLFF.

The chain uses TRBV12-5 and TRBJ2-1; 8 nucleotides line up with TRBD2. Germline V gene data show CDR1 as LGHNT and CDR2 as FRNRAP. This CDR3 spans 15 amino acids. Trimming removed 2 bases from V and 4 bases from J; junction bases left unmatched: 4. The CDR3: CASGLRASGYNEQFF. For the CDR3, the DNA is TGTGCTAGTGGTTTGCGGGCTAGCGGGTACAATGAGCAGTTCTTC.

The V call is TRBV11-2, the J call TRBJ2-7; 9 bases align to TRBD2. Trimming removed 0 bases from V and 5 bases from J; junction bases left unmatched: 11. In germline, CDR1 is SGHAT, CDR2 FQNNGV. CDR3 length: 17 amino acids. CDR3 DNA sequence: TGTGCCAGCAGCTTAGAAGTTCCGGCTAGCGGGGCCCACGAGCAGTACTTC. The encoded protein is CASSLEVPASGAHEQYF. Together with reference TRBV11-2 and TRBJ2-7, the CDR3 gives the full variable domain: EAGVAQSPRYKIIEKRQSVAFWCNPISGHATLYWYQQILGQGPKLLIQFQNNGVVDDSQLPKDRFSAERLKGVDSTLKIQPAKLEDSAVYLCASSLEVPASGAHEQYFGPGTRLTVT.

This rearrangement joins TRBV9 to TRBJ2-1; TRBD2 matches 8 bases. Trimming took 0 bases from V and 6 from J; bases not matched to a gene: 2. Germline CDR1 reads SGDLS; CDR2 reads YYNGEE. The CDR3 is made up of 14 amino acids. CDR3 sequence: CASSVAGGVNEQFF. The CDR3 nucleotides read TGTGCCAGCAGCGTAGCGGGGGGGGTCAATGAGCAGTTCTTC.

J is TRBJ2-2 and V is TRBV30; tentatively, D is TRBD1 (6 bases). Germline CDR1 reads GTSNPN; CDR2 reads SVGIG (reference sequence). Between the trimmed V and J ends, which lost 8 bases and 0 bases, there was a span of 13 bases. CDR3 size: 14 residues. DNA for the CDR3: TGTGCCAGGGGGTTAATCGCGAACACCGGGGAGCTGTTTTTT. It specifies CARGLIANTGELFF. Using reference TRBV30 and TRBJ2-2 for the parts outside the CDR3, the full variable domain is SQTIHQWPATLVQPVGSPLSLECTVEGTSNPNLYWYRQAAGRGLQLLFYSVGIGQISSEVPQNLSASRPQDRQFILSSKKLLLSDSGFYLCARGLIANTGELFFGEGSRLTVL.

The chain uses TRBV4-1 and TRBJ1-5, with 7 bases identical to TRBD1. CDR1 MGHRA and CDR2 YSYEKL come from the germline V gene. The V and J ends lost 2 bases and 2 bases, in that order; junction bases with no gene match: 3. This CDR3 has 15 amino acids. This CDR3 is CASSQLGTGNQPQHF. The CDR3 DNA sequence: TGCGCCAGCAGCCAACTAGGGACAGGCAATCAGCCCCAGCATTTT.

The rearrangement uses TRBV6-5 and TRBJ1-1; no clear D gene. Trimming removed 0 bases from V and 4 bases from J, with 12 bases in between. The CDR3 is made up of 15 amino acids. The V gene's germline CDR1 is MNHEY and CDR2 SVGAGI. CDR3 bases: TGTGCCAGCAGTTACTCGAGAGGTGGGTCCACTGAAGCTTTCTTT. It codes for CASSYSRGGSTEAFF.

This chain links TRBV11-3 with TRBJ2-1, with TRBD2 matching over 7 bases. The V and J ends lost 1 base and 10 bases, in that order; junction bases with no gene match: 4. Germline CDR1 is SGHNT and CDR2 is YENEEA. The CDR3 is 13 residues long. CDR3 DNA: TGTGCCAGCAGCTTAGCCTGGACTAGGGAGCAGTTCTTC. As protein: CASSLAWTREQFF.

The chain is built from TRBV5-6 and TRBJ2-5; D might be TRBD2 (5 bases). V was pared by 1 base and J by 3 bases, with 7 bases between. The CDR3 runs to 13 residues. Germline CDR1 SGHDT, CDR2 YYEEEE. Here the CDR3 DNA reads TGTGCCAGCAGCTTGACTAGTAAAGAGACCCAGTACTTC. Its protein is CASSLTSKETQYF. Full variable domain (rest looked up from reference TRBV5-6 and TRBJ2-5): DAGVTQSPTHLIKTRGQQVTLRCSPKSGHDTVSWYQQALGQGPQFIFQYYEEEERQRGNFPDRFSGHQFPNYSSELNVNALLLGDSALYLCASSLTSKETQYFGPGTRLLVL.

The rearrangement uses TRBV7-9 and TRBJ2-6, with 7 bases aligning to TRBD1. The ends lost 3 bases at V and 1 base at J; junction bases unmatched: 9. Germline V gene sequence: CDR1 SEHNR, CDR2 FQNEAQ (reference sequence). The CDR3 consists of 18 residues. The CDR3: CASSFGWDRFSGANVLTF. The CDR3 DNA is TGTGCCAGCAGCTTTGGGTGGGACAGATTTTCTGGGGCCAACGTCCTGACTTTC.

CDR3 loop: CAWSVTGTGRSYEQYF. DNA of the CDR3: TGTGCCTGGAGTGTGACCGGGACAGGTCGCTCCTACGAGCAGTACTTC. The chain joins TRBV30 to TRBJ2-7; 8 nucleotides agree with TRBD1. This CDR3 region has 16 residues. Germline CDR1 GTSNPN, CDR2 SVGIG (reference sequence). V lost 0 bases and J lost 0; bases outside the gene matches: 7.

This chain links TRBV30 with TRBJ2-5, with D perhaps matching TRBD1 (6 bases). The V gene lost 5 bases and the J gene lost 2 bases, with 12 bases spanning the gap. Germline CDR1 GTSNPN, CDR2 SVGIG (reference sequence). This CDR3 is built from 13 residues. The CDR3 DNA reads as TGTGCCTGGTCCAGGGGTAATCAAGAGACCCAGTACTTC. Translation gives CAWSRGNQETQYF.

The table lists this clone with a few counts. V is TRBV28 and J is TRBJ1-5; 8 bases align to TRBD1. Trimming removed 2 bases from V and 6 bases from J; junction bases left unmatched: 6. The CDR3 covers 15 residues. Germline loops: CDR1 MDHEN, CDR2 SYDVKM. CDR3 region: CASSLRPGGSQPQHF. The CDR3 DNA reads TGTGCCAGCAGTTTAAGGCCAGGGGGCAGTCAGCCCCAGCATTTT.

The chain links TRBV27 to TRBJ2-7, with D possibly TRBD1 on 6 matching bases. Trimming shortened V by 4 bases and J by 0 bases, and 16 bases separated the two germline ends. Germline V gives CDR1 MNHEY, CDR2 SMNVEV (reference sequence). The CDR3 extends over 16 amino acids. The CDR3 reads CASSWGPGVSSYEQYF. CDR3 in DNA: TGTGCCAGCAGTTGGGGGCCAGGGGTTAGCTCCTACGAGCAGTACTTC.

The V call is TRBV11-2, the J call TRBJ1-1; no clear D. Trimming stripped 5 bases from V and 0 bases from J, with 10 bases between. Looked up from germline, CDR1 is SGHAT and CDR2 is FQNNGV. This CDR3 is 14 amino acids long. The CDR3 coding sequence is TGTGCCAGCAGCGTCCTGAGGGTGAACACTGAAGCTTTCTTT. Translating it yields CASSVLRVNTEAFF.

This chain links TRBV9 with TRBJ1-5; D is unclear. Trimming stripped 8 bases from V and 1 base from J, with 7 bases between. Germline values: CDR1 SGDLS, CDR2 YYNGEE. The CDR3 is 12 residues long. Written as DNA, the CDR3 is TGTGCCAGTGGCCGAAGCAATCAGCCCCAGCATTTT. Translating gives CASGRSNQPQHF. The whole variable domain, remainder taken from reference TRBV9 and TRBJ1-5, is DSGVTQTPKHLITATGQRVTLRCSPRSGDLSVYWYQQSLDQGLQFLIQYYNGEERAKGNILERFSAQQFPDLHSELNLSSLELGDSALYFCASGRSNQPQHFGDGTRLSIL.

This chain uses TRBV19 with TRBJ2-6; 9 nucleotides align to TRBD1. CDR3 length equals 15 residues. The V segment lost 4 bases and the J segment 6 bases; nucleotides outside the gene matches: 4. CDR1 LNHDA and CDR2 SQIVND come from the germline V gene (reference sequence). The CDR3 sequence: CASSTDRGVANVLTF. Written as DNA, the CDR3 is TGTGCCAGTAGTACCGACAGGGGGGTGGCCAACGTCCTGACTTTC. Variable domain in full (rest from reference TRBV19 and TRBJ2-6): DGGITQSPKYLFRKEGQNVTLSCEQNLNHDAMYWYRQDPGQGLRLIYYSQIVNDFQKGDIAEGYSVSREKKESFPLTVTSAQKNPTAFYLCASSTDRGVANVLTFGAGSRLTVL.

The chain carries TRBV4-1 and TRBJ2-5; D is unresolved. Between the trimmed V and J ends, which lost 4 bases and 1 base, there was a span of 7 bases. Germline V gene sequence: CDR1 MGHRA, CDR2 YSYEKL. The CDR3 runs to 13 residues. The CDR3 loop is CASSLASQETQYF. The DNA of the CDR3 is TGCGCCAGCAGCCTAGCTTCCCAAGAGACCCAGTACTTC.

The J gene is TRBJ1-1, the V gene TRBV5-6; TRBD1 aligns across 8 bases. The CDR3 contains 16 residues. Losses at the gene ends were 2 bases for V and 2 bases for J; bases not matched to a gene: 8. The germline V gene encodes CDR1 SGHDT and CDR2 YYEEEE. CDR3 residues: CASSFGQGRRNTEAFF. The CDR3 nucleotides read TGTGCCAGCAGCTTCGGACAGGGCAGGAGAAACACTGAAGCTTTCTTT.

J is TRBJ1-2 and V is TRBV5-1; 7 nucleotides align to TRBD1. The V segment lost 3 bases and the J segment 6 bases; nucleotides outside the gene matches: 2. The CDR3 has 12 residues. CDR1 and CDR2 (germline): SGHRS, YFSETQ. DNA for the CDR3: TGCGCCAGCAGCTCCGACAGGGATGGCTACACCTTC. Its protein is CASSSDRDGYTF. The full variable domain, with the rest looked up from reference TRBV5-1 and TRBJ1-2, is KAGVTQTPRYLIKTRGQQVTLSCSPISGHRSVSWYQQTPGQGLQFLFEYFSETQRNKGNFPGRFSGRQFSNSRSEMNVSTLELGDSALYLCASSSDRDGYTFGSGTRLTVV.